These 30 T cell receptor beta chains originate from one sample sequenced in a study of T cells in Graves' hyperthyroidism and ophthalmopathy (dated by TCRdb to about 2019). The library was produced with multiplex PCR. Sequencing took place on an Illumina HiSeq 2000. The TCR beta CDR3 regions were amplified from the RNA transcripts. For the first round of RT-PCR on the TCR CDR3, the HTBI primer set was used together with the Qiagen OneStep RT-PCR kit. The public sequencing data were trimmed at Q25 with fastp and processed into clonotypes with MiXCR by TCRdb, which kept only in-frame beta chains. Each entry merges the rows of one CDR3 protein and shows their most common DNA and genes. Across this sample there are approximately 690,000 distinct CDR3 sequences, with about 20% seen only once. The ten largest clonotypes hold about 35% of the sample. The sequenced material came from blood. These receptor sequences come from a man aged 25 to 40 with Graves' ophthalmopathy.

This clonotype was seen at least ten times. The CDR3 coding sequence is TGTGCCAGCGCAGTAGACAGGAGCATGAACACTGAAGCTTTCTTT. This translates into CASAVDRSMNTEAFF. This chain links TRBV2 with TRBJ1-1, with D possibly matching TRBD1 (6 bases). Germline V gene lookup returns CDR1 SNHLY and CDR2 FYNNEI. With 8 bases removed from V and 0 bases from J, the gap between germline ends came to 16 bases. The CDR3 consists of 15 residues. The whole variable domain, remainder taken from reference TRBV2 and TRBJ1-1, is EPEVTQTPSHQVTQMGQEVILRCVPISNHLYFYWYRQILGQKVEFLVSFYNNEISEKSEIFDDQFSVERPDGSNFTLKIRSTKLEDSAMYFCASAVDRSMNTEAFFGQGTRLTVV.

This chain connects TRBV7-9 to TRBJ2-7; D is possibly TRBD2 (5 bases). Germline V lookup: CDR1 SEHNR, CDR2 FQNEAQ (reference sequence). Trimming removed 5 bases from V and 2 bases from J, with 19 bases in between. The CDR3 consists of 16 residues. The CDR3 DNA reads as TGTGCCAGCAGCCCTCCGGGGAGCGGAAGGCCCTACGAGCAGTACTTC. Translation gives CASSPPGSGRPYEQYF.

Only one count was recorded for this clonotype. The V and J genes are TRBV18 and TRBJ1-5, with D hard to call. V was trimmed by 1 base and J by 5 bases, leaving 9 bases between them. Per germline, CDR1 KGHSH and CDR2 LQKENI. The length of the CDR3 is 14 residues. The CDR3 sequence is CASSPRTGDQPQHF. CDR3 DNA sequence: TGTGCCAGCTCACCACGCACCGGGGATCAGCCCCAGCATTTT.

The V gene is TRBV29-1, the J gene TRBJ2-7; maybe TRBD2 (6 bases). Germline values: CDR1 SQVTM, CDR2 ANQGSEA. Deletions cut 6 bases from V and 7 bases from J, with 19 bases between. The CDR3 sequence is 13 residues long. CDR3 DNA: TGCAGCGTAACCGGACTACACCGAGGAGAGCAGTACTTC. Protein sequence: CSVTGLHRGEQYF.

The chain employs TRBV19 and TRBJ2-7; 9 bases map to TRBD1. The germline gives CDR1 LNHDA, CDR2 SQIVND (reference sequence). Trimming removed 7 bases from V and 3 bases from J; junction bases left unmatched: 4. This CDR3 has 13 amino acids. CDR3 bases: TGTGCCAGTAAAAAGGGACAGGGCTACGAGCAGTACTTC. Translating gives CASKKGQGYEQYF.

V is TRBV5-1 and J is TRBJ2-1; D tentatively fits TRBD1 or TRBD2 (6 bases each). Trimming pared 3 bases from V and 3 bases from J, leaving 16 bases between. The CDR3 extends over 16 amino acids. Per the germline V gene, CDR1 is SGHRS and CDR2 is YFSETQ. CDR3 sequence: CASSSIGGKDYNEQFF. The CDR3 bases are TGCGCCAGCAGCTCAATAGGGGGGAAGGACTACAATGAGCAGTTCTTC.

This sequence joins TRBV27 and TRBJ2-3, with TRBD2 identical over 13 bases. CDR3 length equals 22 residues. CDR1 is MNHEY and CDR2 is SMNVEV in the germline V gene (reference sequence). After removal of 3 bases from V and 4 bases from J, the junction contained 22 bases not matched to a gene. The DNA for the CDR3 is TGTGCCAGCAGTTTGACCGCCCTTGGGACTAGCGGGATATCAACTAGGGCAGATACGCAGTATTTT. Translating gives CASSLTALGTSGISTRADTQYF.

The chain joins TRBV2 to TRBJ1-3; D perhaps matches TRBD1 (6 bases). The CDR3 extends over 13 amino acids. Trimming stripped 7 bases from V and 2 bases from J, with 9 bases between. The germline V gene has CDR1 SNHLY and CDR2 FYNNEI. The CDR3 here is CASTGEPGNTIYF. The CDR3 DNA follows: TGTGCCAGCACAGGGGAACCTGGAAACACCATATATTTT.

A few counts support this clonotype. The V and J genes are TRBV18 and TRBJ2-5; D call uncertain. Germline V gene data show CDR1 as KGHSH and CDR2 as LQKENI. Between the trimmed V and J ends, which lost 8 bases and 5 bases, there was a span of 21 bases. The CDR3 is 15 amino acids. This CDR3 reads CASGYSVQIDETQYF. CDR3 in DNA: TGTGCCAGCGGCTACAGCGTCCAAATAGACGAGACCCAGTACTTC.

This sequence joins TRBV2 and TRBJ2-4; 15 bases fit TRBD2. V lost 7 bases to trimming and J lost 2 bases; unmatched junction nucleotides: 9. This CDR3 spans 18 amino acids. Germline CDR1 and CDR2: SNHLY and FYNNEI. This CDR3 reads CASIQGTSGRLSKNIQYF. In DNA, the CDR3 is TGTGCCAGCATTCAAGGGACTAGCGGGAGGTTGTCCAAAAACATTCAGTACTTC.

This clonotype has at least ten counts. The chain joins TRBV11-2 to TRBJ2-7; D is possibly TRBD1 or TRBD2 (5 bases each). V lost 3 bases, J lost 0 bases, and 12 bases lay in between. Germline V lookup: CDR1 SGHAT, CDR2 FQNNGV. The CDR3 loop spans 15 amino acids. The chain's CDR3 is CASSLDPGTSYEQYF. As DNA, the CDR3 is TGTGCCAGCAGCTTGGACCCAGGGACCTCCTACGAGCAGTACTTC. The full variable domain, its missing parts supplied by reference TRBV11-2 and TRBJ2-7, is EAGVAQSPRYKIIEKRQSVAFWCNPISGHATLYWYQQILGQGPKLLIQFQNNGVVDDSQLPKDRFSAERLKGVDSTLKIQPAKLEDSAVYLCASSLDPGTSYEQYFGPGTRLTVT.

The chain is built from TRBV30 and TRBJ2-1; D unresolved. Trimming stripped 3 bases from V and 16 bases from J, with 31 bases between. CDR1 and CDR2 from the germline V gene are GTSNPN and SVGIG (reference sequence). There are 16 residues in the CDR3. The CDR3 region has the DNA TGTGCCTGGAGACCAGTGCCTCAGCTCCTACAATCTACTCACTTCTTC. This gives the protein CAWRPVPQLLQSTHFF.

Comment on this clonotype: This may stem from a read error, because a much larger clone lies one nucleotide away. This chain joins TRBV30 and TRBJ2-2; no definite D call. The CDR3 is 15 amino acids. Germline lookup yields CDR1 GTSNPN and CDR2 SVGIG (reference sequence). CDR3 coding DNA: TGTACCTGGAGTCCTCCGGACGTAAACACCGGGGAGCTGTTTTTT. It codes for CTWSPPDVNTGELFF.

This clonotype was counted ten times or more. The chain employs TRBV5-1 and TRBJ1-1; no clear D gene. V shed 2 bases and J shed 0 bases, with 8 bases lying between them. Germline-derived CDR1 and CDR2 are SGHRS and YFSETQ. This CDR3 is 14 amino acids long. The CDR3 region is CASSFAGVNTEAFF. The CDR3 DNA is TGCGCCAGCAGCTTCGCAGGTGTGAACACTGAAGCTTTCTTT.

This sequence joins TRBV19 and TRBJ2-1; D tentatively reads TRBD1 or TRBD2 (5 bases each). Germline CDR1 LNHDA, CDR2 SQIVND (reference sequence). V was pared by 7 bases and J by 4 bases, with 11 bases between. This CDR3 region has 13 residues. The CDR3 spells CASTVGAYNEQFF. DNA of the CDR3: TGTGCCAGTACGGTCGGGGCTTACAATGAGCAGTTCTTC. The entire variable domain, with the rest obtained from reference TRBV19 and TRBJ2-1, is as follows: DGGITQSPKYLFRKEGQNVTLSCEQNLNHDAMYWYRQDPGQGLRLIYYSQIVNDFQKGDIAEGYSVSREKKESFPLTVTSAQKNPTAFYLCASTVGAYNEQFFGPGTRLTVL.

The V call is TRBV30, the J call TRBJ2-5; TRBD2 agrees at 9 bases. The CDR3 is 15 amino acids. Germline CDR1 is GTSNPN and CDR2 is SVGIG (reference sequence). Trimming took 4 bases from V and 2 from J; bases not matched to a gene: 8. The CDR3 spells CAWNPAGGLQETQYF. DNA of the CDR3: TGTGCCTGGAACCCAGCGGGAGGCCTACAAGAGACCCAGTACTTC.

This clonotype has just a few counts. The V call is TRBV12-3 or TRBV12-4, the J call TRBJ2-5; TRBD2 matches at 11 bases. Trimming cost V 7 bases and J 6 bases; bases outside gene matches: 22. CDR3 length: 19 amino acids. CDR3 in DNA: TGTGCCAGCACCCGCGGGTGGGGGTTAGATAGCGGGAGGGCCAAGACCCAGTACTTC. Its translation: CASTRGWGLDSGRAKTQYF.

This clonotype was counted only a few times. The V and J genes are TRBV11-2 and TRBJ2-2, with 7 bases that match TRBD2. After removal of 3 bases from V and 2 bases from J, the junction contained 6 bases not matched to a gene. From germline, CDR1 is SGHAT and CDR2 FQNNGV. The length of the CDR3 is 16 residues. The DNA for the CDR3 is TGTGCCAGCAGCTTGGTGGGAGGGACCAACACCGGGGAGCTGTTTTTT. It encodes CASSLVGGTNTGELFF.

This clonotype was seen ten or more times. This sequence joins TRBV7-2 and TRBJ2-1; the D is unclear. The CDR3 totals 13 residues. The germline V and J ends were trimmed by 4 bases and 6 bases, with 10 bases remaining between them. Germline V lookup: CDR1 SGHTA, CDR2 FQGNSA. CDR3 nucleotides: TGTGCCAGCAGCTCCAACGTAGGCAATGAGCAGTTCTTC. Its translation: CASSSNVGNEQFF.

This clonotype came up many times. The rearrangement links TRBV12-3 or TRBV12-4 to TRBJ1-1; unclear D gene. Trimming left V 3 bases short and J 0 bases short, with 8 bases between. This CDR3 region has 14 residues. As DNA, the CDR3 is TGTGCCAGCAGTTTGGTGCCGTTGAACACTGAAGCTTTCTTT. It codes for CASSLVPLNTEAFF.

This clonotype was seen a single time. At one boundary the junction diverges from the germline segment, which might be a read error. The chain employs TRBV6-5 and TRBJ2-5, with D unclear. In germline, CDR1 is MNHEY, CDR2 SVGAGI. The CDR3 runs to 15 residues. The CDR3 spells CASSYWTAGEETQYF. In DNA, the CDR3 is TGTGCCAGCAGCTACTGGACGGCTGGAGAAGAGACCCAGTACTTC.

The chain is built from TRBV4-1 and TRBJ1-4; no firm D call. Germline V gene data show CDR1 as MGHRA and CDR2 as YSYEKL. The CDR3 is 17 residues long. Trimming left V 1 base short and J 3 bases short, with 15 bases between. The CDR3 DNA reads TGCGCCAGCAGCCAAGTTCGCACCCAAAAGTCTAATGAAAAACTGTTTTTT. It specifies CASSQVRTQKSNEKLFF.

This clonotype turned up a few times. One end of the junction does not line up with germline, which may come from a read error. The rearrangement joins TRBV11-2 to TRBJ2-7; no definite D call. The CDR3 runs to 15 residues. Germline V gene lookup returns CDR1 SGHAT and CDR2 FQNNGV. CDR3 protein: CASGLESATYYEQYF. The DNA for the CDR3 is TGTGCCAGCGGCTTAGAATCAGCTACCTACTACGAGCAGTACTTC.

This sequence joins TRBV11-2 and TRBJ2-5; D uncertain. The length of the CDR3 is 12 residues. The ends were cut back, 2 bases at V and 4 bases at J, with 5 bases in the middle. CDR1 is SGHAT and CDR2 is FQNNGV in the germline V gene. CDR3 region: CASSLFGETQYF. The CDR3 DNA is TGTGCCAGCAGCTTATTCGGAGAGACCCAGTACTTC.

The rearrangement uses TRBV7-9 and TRBJ2-1, with unresolved D. The germline gives CDR1 SEHNR, CDR2 FQNEAQ (reference sequence). The CDR3 totals 15 residues. V was cut by 7 bases and J by 3 bases, with 16 bases left in between. This chain's CDR3 is CASTFVSGLYNEQFF. The DNA for the CDR3 is TGTGCCAGCACCTTTGTAAGTGGGCTCTACAATGAGCAGTTCTTC. Full variable domain (rest looked up from reference TRBV7-9 and TRBJ2-1): DTGVSQNPRHKITKRGQNVTFRCDPISEHNRLYWYRQTLGQGPEFLTYFQNEAQLEKSRLLSDRFSAERPKGSFSTLEIQRTEQGDSAMYLCASTFVSGLYNEQFFGPGTRLTVL.

This clonotype was detected a few times. The gene calls are TRBV20-1 and TRBJ2-7, with 11 bases lining up with TRBD2. V was clipped by 0 bases and J by 3 bases; unmatched bases: 4. Germline CDR1 reads DFQATT; CDR2 reads SNEGSKA (reference sequence). CDR3 length: 15 amino acids. In nucleotides, the CDR3 is TGCAGTGCTAGAGACCTAGCGGGAGGCCTCTACGAGCAGTACTTC. It codes for CSARDLAGGLYEQYF.

On this clonotype itself: A read error may be the cause here, since a much bigger clone is one base away. The rearrangement links TRBV2 to TRBJ2-3; D perhaps matches TRBD2 (6 bases). The CDR3 runs to 14 residues. Per germline, CDR1 SNHLY and CDR2 FYNNEI. The CDR3 loop reads CASIRKGGTDTRYF. The CDR3, as DNA: TGTGCCAGCATTCGGAAGGGAGGCACAGATACGCGGTATTTT.

This clonotype has at least ten counts. The chain couples TRBV30 to TRBJ2-1; TRBD2 matches at 10 bases. The V gene's germline CDR1 is GTSNPN and CDR2 SVGIG (reference sequence). This CDR3 is built from 13 residues. With 4 bases clipped from V and 5 bases from J, the junction kept 2 bases outside the gene matches. The CDR3 DNA follows: TGTGCCTGGACGCTAGCGGGGGACAATGAGCAGTTCTTC. This sequence encodes CAWTLAGDNEQFF. Together with reference TRBV30 and TRBJ2-1, the CDR3 gives the full variable domain: SQTIHQWPATLVQPVGSPLSLECTVEGTSNPNLYWYRQAAGRGLQLLFYSVGIGQISSEVPQNLSASRPQDRQFILSSKKLLLSDSGFYLCAWTLAGDNEQFFGPGTRLTVL.

The gene calls are TRBV6-4 and TRBJ2-1; maybe TRBD2 (5 bases). Germline-derived CDR1 and CDR2 are MRHNA and SNTAGT. The CDR3 covers 16 residues. Trimming took 2 bases from V and 0 from J, leaving 11 bases between them. Written as DNA, the CDR3 is TGTGCCAGCAGTGACCGCCTAGCAACCTCCTACAATGAGCAGTTCTTC. This sequence encodes CASSDRLATSYNEQFF.

This clonotype appeared a few times. This sequence joins TRBV28 and TRBJ2-3; D may be TRBD1 (6 bases). Germline-derived CDR1 and CDR2 are MDHEN and SYDVKM. Trimming cost V 7 bases and J 4 bases, with 15 bases left between them. This CDR3 contains 14 residues. The DNA of the CDR3 is TGTGCCAGCAAGAGAGGACAGCTCTCAGATACGCAGTATTTT. Residues: CASKRGQLSDTQYF. The full variable domain, completed using reference TRBV28 and TRBJ2-3, is DVKVTQSSRYLVKRTGEKVFLECVQDMDHENMFWYRQDPGLGLRLIYFSYDVKMKEKGDIPEGYSVSREKKERFSLILESASTNQTSMYLCASKRGQLSDTQYFGPGTRLTVL.